Below, 29 T cell receptor beta chains from the same sample are listed, as sequenced in a study of blood T cell repertoires in COVID-19. The assay was immunoSEQ multiplex PCR, and TCRdb's table has in-frame clones only and misses some. The sample holds about 440,000 clones, around 88% seen once. Source material: peripheral blood. The receptors come from a woman aged 45-59 years with COVID-19, enrolled during active disease.

This sequence joins TRBV18 and TRBJ2-7, with D tentatively TRBD2 (7 bases). Germline CDR1 is KGHSH and CDR2 is LQKENI. Trimming shortened V by 5 bases and J by 2 bases, and 13 bases separated the two germline ends. This CDR3 spans 14 amino acids. For the CDR3, the DNA is TGTGCCAGCTCAGTTTCCGGGGGGCCCTACGAGCAGTACTTC. Amino acids: CASSVSGGPYEQYF. Looking up the rest from reference TRBV18 and TRBJ2-7 gives the full variable domain: NAGVMQNPRHLVRRRGQEARLRCSPMKGHSHVYWYRQLPEEGLKFMVYLQKENIIDESGMPKERFSAEFPKEGPSILRIQQVVRGDSAAYFCASSVSGGPYEQYFGPGTRLTVT.

The chain links TRBV28 to TRBJ2-7; 7 bases align to TRBD1. Losses at the gene ends were 4 bases for V and 4 bases for J; bases not matched to a gene: 7. This CDR3 contains 14 residues. Per the germline V gene, CDR1 is MDHEN and CDR2 is SYDVKM. CDR3 amino acids: CASSSPGTEYEQYF. The CDR3 bases are TGTGCCAGCAGTTCCCCCGGGACAGAATACGAGCAGTACTTC.

The rearrangement joins TRBV18 to TRBJ1-3; 9 positions match TRBD1. Germline V gives CDR1 KGHSH, CDR2 LQKENI. This CDR3 region has 16 residues. J gave up 7 bases and V 2 bases, and 9 bases lay outside the gene matches. CDR3 residues: CASSPIPGTGINTIYF. In DNA form, the CDR3 reads TGTGCCAGCTCACCAATACCCGGGACAGGGATCAACACCATATATTTT.

V and J are TRBV6-2 or TRBV6-3 and TRBJ2-4, with 8 bases matching TRBD1. Unmatched junction bases numbered 7, after V lost 4 bases and J lost 8 bases. Germline V gene lookup returns CDR1 MNHEY and CDR2 SVGEGT. This CDR3 spans 14 amino acids. CDR3 sequence (DNA): TGTGCCAGCAGTTCCCGTGCACAGGGGGACATTCAGTACTTC. Translated, it gives CASSSRAQGDIQYF.

This clone was recorded many times. The chain joins TRBV3-1 (or the pseudogene TRBV3-2) to TRBJ2-1; D unresolved. Germline-derived CDR1 and CDR2 are LGHDT and YNNKEL (reference sequence). V was pared by 3 bases and J by 3 bases, with 9 bases between. This CDR3 is built from 14 residues. CDR3 coding DNA: TGTGCCAGCAGCCAGCAGGAACTCTACAATGAGCAGTTCTTC. This sequence encodes CASSQQELYNEQFF.

J is TRBJ2-2 and V is TRBV18; D unresolved. The V and J ends lost 2 bases and 3 bases respectively, with 7 bases between them. Germline lookup yields CDR1 KGHSH and CDR2 LQKENI. The CDR3 covers 14 residues. The CDR3 sequence: CASSPSSDTGELFF. The CDR3 coding sequence is TGTGCCAGCTCACCATCTTCGGACACCGGGGAGCTGTTTTTT.

The CDR3 sequence: CASSVQALSSYEQYF. As DNA, the CDR3 is TGTGCCAGCAGCGTTCAGGCGCTCAGCTCCTACGAGCAGTACTTC. The chain employs TRBV9 and TRBJ2-7; D not resolved. The CDR3 length is 15 residues. CDR1 and CDR2 from the germline V gene are SGDLS and YYNGEE. Trimming pared 2 bases from V and 0 bases from J, leaving 12 bases between.

The chain is built from TRBV29-1 and TRBJ1-1; D ambiguous. V dropped 4 bases and J dropped 7 bases, with 7 bases sitting between them. Germline CDR1 is SQVTM and CDR2 is ANQGSEA. There are 10 residues in the CDR3. This CDR3 is CSVARGEAFF. As DNA, the CDR3 is TGCAGCGTTGCCAGAGGTGAAGCTTTCTTT.

This chain uses TRBV3-1 (or the pseudogene TRBV3-2) with TRBJ1-2; tentatively, D is TRBD1 (6 bases). Trimming removed 0 bases at V and 5 bases at J, with 16 bases between. This CDR3 region has 16 residues. Germline values: CDR1 LGHDT, CDR2 YNNKEL (reference sequence). The CDR3 loop reads CASSQDGGRGPYGYTF. DNA for the CDR3: TGTGCCAGCAGCCAAGATGGGGGCAGGGGACCGTATGGCTACACCTTC.

The chain has TRBV28 and TRBJ1-4; 10 nucleotides agree with TRBD1. Losses at the gene ends were 5 bases for V and 5 bases for J; bases not matched to a gene: 17. Germline CDR1 MDHEN, CDR2 SYDVKM. CDR3 length: 19 residues. CDR3 region: CASSTIQSGQGTRNEKLFF. The CDR3, as DNA: TGTGCCAGCAGTACAATCCAATCGGGACAGGGGACAAGGAATGAAAAACTGTTTTTT.

The CDR3 spells CASSRQGDDEQFF. The CDR3 DNA reads TGTGCCAGCAGCCGACAGGGGGACGATGAGCAGTTCTTC. The rearrangement joins TRBV27 to TRBJ2-1; 9 nucleotides match TRBD1. V shed 6 bases, J shed 8 bases, and the junction held 5 bases outside the gene matches. The CDR3 covers 13 residues. From germline, CDR1 is MNHEY and CDR2 SMNVEV (reference sequence).

V usage is TRBV19 and J usage is TRBJ1-3; D uncertain. The germline CDR1 and CDR2 sequences are LNHDA and SQIVND (reference sequence). Trimming took off 9 bases at V and 4 bases at J, with 19 bases between the two ends. This CDR3 is 15 amino acids long. The CDR3, as DNA: TGTGCCAGCCAATTCACCACATTTCAGGGAAACACCATATATTTT. Protein: CASQFTTFQGNTIYF. Supplemented by reference TRBV19 and TRBJ1-3, the full variable domain reads DGGITQSPKYLFRKEGQNVTLSCEQNLNHDAMYWYRQDPGQGLRLIYYSQIVNDFQKGDIAEGYSVSREKKESFPLTVTSAQKNPTAFYLCASQFTTFQGNTIYFGEGSWLTVV.

This clone was picked up one time. This chain links TRBV29-1 with TRBJ1-2, with a possible D match to TRBD1 (5 bases). Deletions cut 5 bases from V and 4 bases from J, with 11 bases between. The CDR3 totals 12 residues. Germline-derived CDR1 and CDR2 are SQVTM and ANQGSEA. The CDR3 nucleotides are TGCAGCGTTAGGCGGGGGAGCTATGGCTACACCTTC. The encoded protein is CSVRRGSYGYTF.

The chain joins TRBV2 to TRBJ1-2; D might be TRBD1 (6 bases). V was shortened by 8 bases and J by 5 bases, with 24 bases between the two germline ends. CDR3 length equals 16 residues. The germline gives CDR1 SNHLY, CDR2 FYNNEI. The CDR3 region has the DNA TGTGCCAGCTTTCCCTTAGGGGGGGCGAGATGGTATGGCTACACCTTC. Its translation: CASFPLGGARWYGYTF.

This chain joins TRBV11-1 and TRBJ1-6; 7 bases align to TRBD1. The CDR3 totals 13 residues. Per the germline V gene, CDR1 is SGHAT and CDR2 is FQDESV (reference sequence). Unmatched junction bases numbered 2, after V lost 4 bases and J lost 8 bases. The CDR3 here is CASSSTGDSPLHF. The CDR3 DNA reads as TGTGCCAGCAGCTCCACAGGGGATTCACCCCTCCACTTT.

The CDR3 DNA is TGTGCCAGCAGCTTATTCCGGGGGGGCCAGGAAGAGCAGTACTTC. Its protein is CASSLFRGGQEEQYF. V gene TRBV7-6 combines with J gene TRBJ2-7; 8 nucleotides match TRBD2. Germline CDR1 reads SGHVS; CDR2 reads FNYEAQ. The ends lost 2 bases at V and 7 bases at J; junction bases unmatched: 10. This CDR3 has 15 residues.

This chain uses TRBV30 with TRBJ1-4; no firm D call. The CDR3 is 11 residues long. Trimming removed 4 bases from V and 7 bases from J, with 7 bases in between. From germline, CDR1 is GTSNPN and CDR2 SVGIG (reference sequence). The CDR3 DNA reads as TGTGCCTGGATGACAATTGAAAAACTGTTTTTT. This codes for CAWMTIEKLFF.

CDR3 residues: CASSRLQGSSNQPQHF. The CDR3 coding sequence is TGTGCCAGCAGCCGATTACAGGGGAGTAGCAATCAGCCCCAGCATTTT. The chain carries TRBV27 and TRBJ1-5; 7 bases agree with TRBD1. The ends lost 6 bases at V and 0 bases at J; junction bases unmatched: 8. The germline CDR1 and CDR2 sequences are MNHEY and SMNVEV (reference sequence). The CDR3 runs to 16 residues.

This clone showed up just a few times. The chain is built from TRBV15 and TRBJ2-7; D gene uncertain. The CDR3 is made up of 12 amino acids. The germline gives CDR1 LNHNV, CDR2 YYDKDF (reference sequence). The V end lost 2 bases, the J end lost 4 bases, and 6 bases lay between the germline ends. The CDR3 nucleotides read TGTGCCACCAGCAGATCACAATACGAGCAGTACTTC. Protein product: CATSRSQYEQYF.

The rearrangement uses TRBV20-1 and TRBJ2-7; D uncertain. Germline assignment: CDR1 DFQATT and CDR2 SNEGSKA (reference sequence). Trimming left V 3 bases short and J 5 bases short, with 8 bases between. This CDR3 is 11 amino acids long. CDR3 region: CSASLFHEQYF. DNA for the CDR3: TGCAGTGCTAGCCTGTTCCACGAGCAGTACTTC.

This clone was recorded once. This chain uses TRBV4-2 with TRBJ1-2, with D possibly TRBD1 on 6 matching bases. The CDR3 runs 14 residues. Germline V lookup: CDR1 LGHNA, CDR2 YNFKEQ. Trimming took 1 base from V and 6 from J, leaving 12 bases between them. CDR3 bases: TGTGCCAGCAGCCAAGGGGGGCAGAACGATGGCTACACCTTC. Translating it yields CASSQGGQNDGYTF.

The rearrangement links TRBV10-3 to TRBJ2-2, with 8 bases lining up with TRBD1. The length of the CDR3 is 14 residues. V dropped 11 bases and J dropped 2; count of bases not matched to a gene: 7. Germline V lookup: CDR1 ENHRY, CDR2 SYGVKD. The CDR3 is CASRQGINTGELFF. CDR3 coding DNA: TGTGCCTCTCGACAGGGGATTAACACCGGGGAGCTGTTTTTT.

The rearrangement links TRBV6-5 to TRBJ2-7; tentative D call: TRBD1 (5 bases). CDR3 length: 15 amino acids. Per the germline V gene, CDR1 is MNHEY and CDR2 is SVGAGI. Trimming pared 10 bases from V and 2 bases from J, leaving 21 bases between. CDR3 coding DNA: TGTGCCACCACAAAGACCAGGGAAAGGACCTACGAGCAGTACTTC. It encodes CATTKTRERTYEQYF.

This chain connects TRBV30 to TRBJ1-2; D might be TRBD1 (6 bases). This CDR3 contains 16 residues. With 3 bases removed from V and 2 bases from J, the gap between germline ends came to 19 bases. Per germline, CDR1 GTSNPN and CDR2 SVGIG (reference sequence). CDR3 residues: CAWRTPGGANNYGYTF. The CDR3 DNA reads as TGTGCCTGGAGAACCCCGGGGGGGGCGAACAACTATGGCTACACCTTC. Based on the CDR3 plus reference TRBV30 and TRBJ1-2, the full variable domain is SQTIHQWPATLVQPVGSPLSLECTVEGTSNPNLYWYRQAAGRGLQLLFYSVGIGQISSEVPQNLSASRPQDRQFILSSKKLLLSDSGFYLCAWRTPGGANNYGYTFGSGTRLTVV.

The rearrangement uses TRBV6-5 and TRBJ1-3, with D hard to call. Germline V CDR1 and CDR2: MNHEY, SVGAGI. The CDR3 spans 13 residues. Deletions cut 7 bases from V and 1 base from J, with 8 bases between. The CDR3 bases are TGTGCCAGCAAATTATCTTCTGGAAACACCATATATTTT. Protein sequence: CASKLSSGNTIYF.

The rearrangement joins TRBV5-4 to TRBJ1-5; D remains ambiguous. From germline, CDR1 is SGHNT and CDR2 YYREEE (reference sequence). The V and J ends lost 4 bases and 3 bases respectively, with 11 bases between them. The CDR3 has 14 residues. The CDR3 here is CASSPRDTNQPQHF. The CDR3 bases are TGTGCCAGCAGCCCCCGGGATACCAATCAGCCCCAGCATTTT.

V is TRBV19 and J is TRBJ1-3; D is unclear. The V and J ends lost 9 bases and 0 bases respectively, with 9 bases between them. From germline, CDR1 is LNHDA and CDR2 SQIVND (reference sequence). CDR3 size: 13 residues. The CDR3 protein is CASPRSSGNTIYF. CDR3 nucleotides: TGTGCCAGCCCCCGGTCCTCTGGAAACACCATATATTTT.

This chain uses TRBV7-2 with TRBJ2-3; 11 nucleotides line up with TRBD2. With 3 bases clipped from V and 6 bases from J, the junction kept 14 bases outside the gene matches. The CDR3 runs 18 residues. Germline loops: CDR1 SGHTA, CDR2 FQGNSA. The CDR3 nucleotides read TGTGCCAGCAGCTTGGGGGTAGCGGGGGGGCCGATCGGTGATACGCAGTATTTT. It specifies CASSLGVAGGPIGDTQYF.

This clone was recorded once. V is TRBV11-3 and J is TRBJ2-2, with TRBD2 identical over 8 bases. Trimming at V came to 3 bases and at J to 4 bases, leaving 1 base not matched to a gene. This CDR3 has 14 residues. Germline V gives CDR1 SGHNT, CDR2 YENEEA. This CDR3 reads CASSFGGGTGELFF. The DNA of the CDR3 is TGTGCCAGCAGCTTCGGGGGGGGCACCGGGGAGCTGTTTTTT.